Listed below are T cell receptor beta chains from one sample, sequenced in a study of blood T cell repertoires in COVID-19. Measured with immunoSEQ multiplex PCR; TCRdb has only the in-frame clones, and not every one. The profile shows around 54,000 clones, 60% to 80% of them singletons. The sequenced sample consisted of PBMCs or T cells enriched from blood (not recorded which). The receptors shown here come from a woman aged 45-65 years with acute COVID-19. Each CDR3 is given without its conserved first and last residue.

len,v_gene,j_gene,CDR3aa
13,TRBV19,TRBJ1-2,ASSKRTATNYGYT
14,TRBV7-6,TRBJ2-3,ASSLVPSGGADTQY
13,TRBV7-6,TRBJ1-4,ASSLSGTGTEKLF
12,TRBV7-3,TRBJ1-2,ASSLDRGAGGYT
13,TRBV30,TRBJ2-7,AWRGLAGSSYEQY
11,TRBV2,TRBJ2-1,ASMGRHYNEQF
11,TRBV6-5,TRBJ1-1,ASTILVSTEAF
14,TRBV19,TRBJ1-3,ASSGPSWKTGNTIY
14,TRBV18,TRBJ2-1,ASSPLAGRGNNEQF
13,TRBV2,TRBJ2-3,ASSERGGLGDTQY
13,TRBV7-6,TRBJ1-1,ASSLTPGGNTEAF
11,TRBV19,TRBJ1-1,ASSSQMRTEAF
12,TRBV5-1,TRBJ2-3,ASSWDRGRGTQY
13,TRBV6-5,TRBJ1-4,ASSLPGGVREKLF
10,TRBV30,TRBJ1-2,AWSVERFGYT
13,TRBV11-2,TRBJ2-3,ASSHYRGRGDTQY
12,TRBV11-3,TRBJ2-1,ASSLGTGENEQF
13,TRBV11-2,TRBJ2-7,ASSPLAGGGPGEY